This T cell receptor (beta chain) comes out of a study of early T cells in non-severe SARS-CoV-2 infection. Overall study context: Bulk RNA isolated from unsorted whole blood underwent sequencing; chains were not paired. Study-level findings and limits: Missing private and CD4 specificities, VDJdb matching favored anti-spike CD8 responses.

Individual cDNA molecules were tagged with unique molecular identifiers. TCRdb independently ran MiXCR on the 5' RACE reads; one entry per CDR3 protein. The sample holds just under 65,000 distinct CDR3 sequences, about 11% seen once. With regard to this clonotype: Its target is not known.

The length of the CDR3 is 15 residues. Per the germline V gene, CDR1 is DFQATT and CDR2 is SNEGSKA (reference sequence). V lost 5 bases, J lost 4 bases, and 17 bases lay in between. This clonotype was sampled from an adult who was a healthcare worker with PCR-confirmed SARS-CoV-2 infection or an uninfected control (not recorded which). The source material was whole blood, sampled at baseline. J is TRBJ2-2 and V is TRBV20-1; a possible D gene is TRBD2 (6 bases). In nucleotides, the CDR3 is TGCAGTGCTGGACTACTGAATGGGGCCACCGGGGAGCTGTTTTTT. Residues: CSAGLLNGATGELFF.